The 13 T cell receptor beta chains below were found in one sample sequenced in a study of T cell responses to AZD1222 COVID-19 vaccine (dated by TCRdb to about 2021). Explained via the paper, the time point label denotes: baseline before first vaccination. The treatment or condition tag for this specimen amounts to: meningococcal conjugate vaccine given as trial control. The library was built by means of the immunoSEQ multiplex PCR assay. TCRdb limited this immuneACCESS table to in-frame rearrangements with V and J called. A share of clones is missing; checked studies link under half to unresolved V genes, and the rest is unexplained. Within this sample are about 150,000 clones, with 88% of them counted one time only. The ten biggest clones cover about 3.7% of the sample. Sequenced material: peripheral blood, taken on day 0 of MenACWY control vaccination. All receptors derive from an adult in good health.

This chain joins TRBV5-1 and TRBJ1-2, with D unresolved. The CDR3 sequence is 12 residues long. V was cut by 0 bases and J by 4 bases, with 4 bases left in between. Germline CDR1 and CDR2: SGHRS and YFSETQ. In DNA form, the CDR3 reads TGCGCCAGCAGCTTGGGCAGCTATGGCTACACCTTC. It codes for CASSLGSYGYTF.

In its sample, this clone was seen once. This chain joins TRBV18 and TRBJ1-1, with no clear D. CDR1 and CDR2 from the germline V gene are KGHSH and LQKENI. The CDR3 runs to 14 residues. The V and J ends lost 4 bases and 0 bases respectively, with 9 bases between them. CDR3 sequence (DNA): TGTGCCAGCTCACAGAACCTCCTGAACACTGAAGCTTTCTTT. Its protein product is CASSQNLLNTEAFF.

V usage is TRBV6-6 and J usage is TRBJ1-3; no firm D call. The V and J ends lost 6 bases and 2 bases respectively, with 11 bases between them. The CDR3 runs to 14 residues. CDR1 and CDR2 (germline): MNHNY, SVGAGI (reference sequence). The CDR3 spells CASRLTEPGNTIYF. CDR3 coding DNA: TGTGCCAGCAGGCTTACAGAACCTGGAAACACCATATATTTT.

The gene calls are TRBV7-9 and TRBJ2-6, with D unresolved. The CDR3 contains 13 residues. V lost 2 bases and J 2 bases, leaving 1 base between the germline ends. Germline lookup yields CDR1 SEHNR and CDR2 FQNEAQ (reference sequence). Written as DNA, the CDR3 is TGTGCCAGCAGCTTAACTGGGGCCAACGTCCTGACTTTC. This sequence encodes CASSLTGANVLTF.

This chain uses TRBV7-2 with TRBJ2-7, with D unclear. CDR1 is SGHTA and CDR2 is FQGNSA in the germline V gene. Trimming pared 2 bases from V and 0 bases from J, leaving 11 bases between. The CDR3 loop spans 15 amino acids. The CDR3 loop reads CASSLHAWASYEQYF. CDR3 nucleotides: TGTGCCAGCAGCTTACATGCGTGGGCCTCCTACGAGCAGTACTTC.

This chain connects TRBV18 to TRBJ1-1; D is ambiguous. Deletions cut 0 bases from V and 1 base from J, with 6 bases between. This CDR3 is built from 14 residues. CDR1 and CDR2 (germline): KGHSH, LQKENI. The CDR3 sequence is CASSPPPANTEAFF. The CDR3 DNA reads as TGTGCCAGCTCACCACCGCCCGCGAACACTGAAGCTTTCTTT.

In DNA form, the CDR3 reads TGCGCCAGCAGCTTGGTCTCGGGGGAATACAATGAGCAGTTCTTC. It specifies CASSLVSGEYNEQFF. This chain uses TRBV5-1 with TRBJ2-1, with TRBD2 as a possible D gene (6 bases). Germline CDR1 and CDR2: SGHRS and YFSETQ. With 0 bases removed from V and 4 bases from J, the gap between germline ends came to 11 bases. The CDR3 has 15 residues.

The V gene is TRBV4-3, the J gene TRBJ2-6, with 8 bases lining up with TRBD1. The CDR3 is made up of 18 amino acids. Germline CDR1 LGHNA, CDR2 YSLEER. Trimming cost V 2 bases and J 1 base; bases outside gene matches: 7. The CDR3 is CASSQMGTGMSGANVLTF. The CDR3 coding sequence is TGCGCCAGCAGCCAAATGGGGACAGGAATGTCTGGGGCCAACGTCCTGACTTTC.

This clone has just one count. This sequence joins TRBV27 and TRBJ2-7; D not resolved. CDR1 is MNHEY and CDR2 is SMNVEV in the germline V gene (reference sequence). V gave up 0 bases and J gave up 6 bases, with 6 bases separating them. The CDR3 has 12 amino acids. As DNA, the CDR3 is TGTGCCAGCAGTTTATCCGGGCGCGAGCAGTACTTC. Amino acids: CASSLSGREQYF.

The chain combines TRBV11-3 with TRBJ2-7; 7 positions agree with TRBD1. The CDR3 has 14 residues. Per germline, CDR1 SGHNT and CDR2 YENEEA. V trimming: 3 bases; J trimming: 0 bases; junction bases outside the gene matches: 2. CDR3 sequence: CASSFSGGSYEQYF. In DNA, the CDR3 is TGTGCCAGCAGCTTTTCAGGGGGCTCCTACGAGCAGTACTTC.

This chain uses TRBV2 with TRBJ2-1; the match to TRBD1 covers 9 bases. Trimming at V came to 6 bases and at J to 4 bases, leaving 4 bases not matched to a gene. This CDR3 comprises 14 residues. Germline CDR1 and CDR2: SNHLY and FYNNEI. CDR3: CASRGQGSYNEQFF. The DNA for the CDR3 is TGTGCCAGCAGGGGACAGGGTTCATACAATGAGCAGTTCTTC.

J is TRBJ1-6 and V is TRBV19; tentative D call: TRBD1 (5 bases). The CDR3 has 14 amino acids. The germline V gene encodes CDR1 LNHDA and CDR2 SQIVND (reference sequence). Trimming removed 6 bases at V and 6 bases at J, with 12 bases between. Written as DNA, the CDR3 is TGTGCCAGTAGACTTCGACAGAGTAATTCACCCCTCCACTTT. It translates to CASRLRQSNSPLHF.

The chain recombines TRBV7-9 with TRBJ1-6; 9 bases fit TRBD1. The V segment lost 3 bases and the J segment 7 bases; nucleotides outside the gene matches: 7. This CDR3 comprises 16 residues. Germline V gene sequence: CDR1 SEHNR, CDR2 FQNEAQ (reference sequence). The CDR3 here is CASSFSGTGRNSPLHF. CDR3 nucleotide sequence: TGTGCCAGCAGCTTTTCTGGGACAGGGAGAAATTCACCCCTCCACTTT.